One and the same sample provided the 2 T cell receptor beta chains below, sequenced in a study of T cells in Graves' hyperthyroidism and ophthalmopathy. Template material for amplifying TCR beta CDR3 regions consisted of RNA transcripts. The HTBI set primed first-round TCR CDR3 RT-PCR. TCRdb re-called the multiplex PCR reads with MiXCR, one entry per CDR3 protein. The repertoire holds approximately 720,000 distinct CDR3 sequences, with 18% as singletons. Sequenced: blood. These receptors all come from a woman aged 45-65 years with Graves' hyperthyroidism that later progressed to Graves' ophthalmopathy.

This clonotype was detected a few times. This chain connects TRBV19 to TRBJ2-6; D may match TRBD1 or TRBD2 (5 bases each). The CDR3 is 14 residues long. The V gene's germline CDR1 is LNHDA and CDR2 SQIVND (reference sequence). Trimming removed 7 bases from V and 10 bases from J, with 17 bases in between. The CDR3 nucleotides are TGTGCCAGTACCTCATTCGGGACCGCAAACGTCCTGACTTTC. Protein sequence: CASTSFGTANVLTF.

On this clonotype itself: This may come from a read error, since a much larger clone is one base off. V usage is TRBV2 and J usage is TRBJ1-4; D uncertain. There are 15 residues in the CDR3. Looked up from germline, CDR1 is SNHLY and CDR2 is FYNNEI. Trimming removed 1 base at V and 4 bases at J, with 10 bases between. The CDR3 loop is CASSEETVNNEKLFF. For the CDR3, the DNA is TGTGCCAGCAGTGAAGAGACGGTTAATAATGAAAAACTGTTTTTT.